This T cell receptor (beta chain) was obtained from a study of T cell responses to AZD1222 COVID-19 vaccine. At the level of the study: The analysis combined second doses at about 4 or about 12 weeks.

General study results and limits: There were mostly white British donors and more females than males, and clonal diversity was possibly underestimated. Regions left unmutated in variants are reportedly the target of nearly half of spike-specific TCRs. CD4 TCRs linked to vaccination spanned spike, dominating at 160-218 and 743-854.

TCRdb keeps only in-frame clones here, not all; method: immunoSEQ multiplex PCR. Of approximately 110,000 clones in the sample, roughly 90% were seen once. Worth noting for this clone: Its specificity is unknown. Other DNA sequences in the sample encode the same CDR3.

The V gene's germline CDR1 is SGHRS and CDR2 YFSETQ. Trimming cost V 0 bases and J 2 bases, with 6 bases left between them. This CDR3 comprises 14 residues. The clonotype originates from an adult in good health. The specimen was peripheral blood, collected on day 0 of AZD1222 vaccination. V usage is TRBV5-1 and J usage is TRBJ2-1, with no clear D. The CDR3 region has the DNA TGCGCCAGCAGCTTGGACGGACCCTACAATGAGCAGTTCTTC. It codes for CASSLDGPYNEQFF.